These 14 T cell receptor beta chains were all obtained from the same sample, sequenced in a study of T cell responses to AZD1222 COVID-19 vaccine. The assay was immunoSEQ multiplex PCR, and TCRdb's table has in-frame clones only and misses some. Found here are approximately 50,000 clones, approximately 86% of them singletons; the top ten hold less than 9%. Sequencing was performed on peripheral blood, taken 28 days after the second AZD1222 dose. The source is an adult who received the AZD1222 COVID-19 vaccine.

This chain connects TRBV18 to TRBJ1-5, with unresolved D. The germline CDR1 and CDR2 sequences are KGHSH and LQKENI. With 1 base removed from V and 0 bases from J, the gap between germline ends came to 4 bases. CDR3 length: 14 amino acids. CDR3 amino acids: CASSPLDSNQPQHF. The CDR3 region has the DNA TGTGCCAGCTCACCACTCGATAGCAATCAGCCCCAGCATTTT. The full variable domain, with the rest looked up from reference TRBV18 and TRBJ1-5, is NAGVMQNPRHLVRRRGQEARLRCSPMKGHSHVYWYRQLPEEGLKFMVYLQKENIIDESGMPKERFSAEFPKEGPSILRIQQVVRGDSAAYFCASSPLDSNQPQHFGDGTRLSIL.

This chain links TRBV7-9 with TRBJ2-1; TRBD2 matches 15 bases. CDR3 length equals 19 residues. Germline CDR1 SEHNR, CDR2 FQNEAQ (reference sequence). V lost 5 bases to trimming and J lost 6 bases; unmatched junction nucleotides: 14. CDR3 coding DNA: TGTGCCAGCAGCCCTTCTTTAAGAGGGACTAGCGGGAGGATCAATGAGCAGTTCTTC. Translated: CASSPSLRGTSGRINEQFF.

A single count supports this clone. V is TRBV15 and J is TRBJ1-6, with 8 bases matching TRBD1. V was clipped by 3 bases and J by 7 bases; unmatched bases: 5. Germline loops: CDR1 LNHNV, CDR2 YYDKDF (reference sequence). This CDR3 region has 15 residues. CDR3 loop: CATSRRTGLNSPLHF. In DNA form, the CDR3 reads TGTGCCACCAGCAGGCGGACAGGGTTGAATTCACCCCTCCACTTT.

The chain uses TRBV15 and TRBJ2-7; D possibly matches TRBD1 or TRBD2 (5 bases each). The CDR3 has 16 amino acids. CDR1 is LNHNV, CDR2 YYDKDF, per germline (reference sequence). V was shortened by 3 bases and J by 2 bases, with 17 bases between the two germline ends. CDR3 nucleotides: TGTGCCACCAGCAGCCCTGGGGGTATCTTCCCCTACGAGCAGTACTTC. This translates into CATSSPGGIFPYEQYF.

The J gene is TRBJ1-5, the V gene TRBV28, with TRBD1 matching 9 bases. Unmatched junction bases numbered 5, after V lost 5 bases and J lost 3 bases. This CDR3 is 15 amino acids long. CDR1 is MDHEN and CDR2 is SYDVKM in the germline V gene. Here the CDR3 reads CASSNRDRVNQPQHF. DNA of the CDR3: TGTGCCAGCAGTAACCGGGACAGGGTCAATCAGCCCCAGCATTTT.

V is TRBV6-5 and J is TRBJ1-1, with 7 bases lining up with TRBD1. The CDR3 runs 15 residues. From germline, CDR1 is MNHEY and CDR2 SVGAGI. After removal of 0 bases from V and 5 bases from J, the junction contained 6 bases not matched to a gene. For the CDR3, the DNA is TGTGCCAGCAGTTACTCGAACAGGGGCGAAACTGAAGCTTTCTTT. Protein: CASSYSNRGETEAFF.

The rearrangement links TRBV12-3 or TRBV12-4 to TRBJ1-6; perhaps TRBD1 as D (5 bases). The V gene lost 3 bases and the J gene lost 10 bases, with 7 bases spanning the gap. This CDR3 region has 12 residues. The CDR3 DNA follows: TGTGCCAGCAGTTTTGGGGCCTCACCCCTCCACTTT. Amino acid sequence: CASSFGASPLHF.

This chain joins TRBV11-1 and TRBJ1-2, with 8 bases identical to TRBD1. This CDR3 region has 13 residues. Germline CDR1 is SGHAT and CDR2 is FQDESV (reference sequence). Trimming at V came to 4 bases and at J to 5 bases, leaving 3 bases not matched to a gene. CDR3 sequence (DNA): TGTGCCAGCAGCTCGGACAGGGTTTATGGCTACACCTTC. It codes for CASSSDRVYGYTF.

The CDR3 loop reads CATKEFPAGGGEQYF. DNA for the CDR3: TGCGCCACCAAAGAATTTCCAGCGGGAGGCGGTGAGCAGTACTTC. The gene calls are TRBV10-2 and TRBJ2-7; 9 nucleotides agree with TRBD2. J lost 7 bases, V lost 10 bases, and 17 bases had no gene match. Germline loops: CDR1 WSHSY, CDR2 SAAADI. The CDR3 extends over 15 amino acids.

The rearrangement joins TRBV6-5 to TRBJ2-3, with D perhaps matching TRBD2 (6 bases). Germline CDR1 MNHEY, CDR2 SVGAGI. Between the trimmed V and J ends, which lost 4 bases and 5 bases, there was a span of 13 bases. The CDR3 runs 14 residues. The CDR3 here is CASSSLGGLDTQYF. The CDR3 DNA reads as TGTGCCAGCAGTTCCCTGGGGGGTTTAGATACGCAGTATTTT.

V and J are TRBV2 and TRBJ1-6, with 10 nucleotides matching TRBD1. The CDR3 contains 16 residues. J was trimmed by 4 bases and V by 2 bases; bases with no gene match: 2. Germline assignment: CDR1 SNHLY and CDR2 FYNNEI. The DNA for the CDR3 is TGTGCCAGCAGTGAACGGACAGGGGGATATAATTCACCCCTCCACTTT. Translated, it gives CASSERTGGYNSPLHF.

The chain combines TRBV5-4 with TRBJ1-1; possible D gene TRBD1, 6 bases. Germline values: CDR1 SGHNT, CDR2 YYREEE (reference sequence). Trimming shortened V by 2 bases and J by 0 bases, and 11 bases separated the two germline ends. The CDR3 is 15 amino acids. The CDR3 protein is CASSFGQGMNTEAFF. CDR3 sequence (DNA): TGTGCCAGCAGCTTTGGGCAGGGGATGAACACTGAAGCTTTCTTT.

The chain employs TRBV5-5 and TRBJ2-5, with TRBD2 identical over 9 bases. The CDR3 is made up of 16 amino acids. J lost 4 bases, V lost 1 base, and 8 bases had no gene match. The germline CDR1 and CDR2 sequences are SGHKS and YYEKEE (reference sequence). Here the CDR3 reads CASSLWVAGEGETQYF. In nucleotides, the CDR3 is TGTGCCAGCAGCTTGTGGGTAGCGGGGGAGGGAGAGACCCAGTACTTC.

CDR3 DNA: TGTGCCAGCAGCCCTTTTATGGGGGCTAATTCACCCCTCCACTTT. It is translated as CASSPFMGANSPLHF. The rearrangement uses TRBV7-2 and TRBJ1-6, with D maybe TRBD1 (6 bases). CDR1 SGHTA and CDR2 FQGNSA come from the germline V gene. The CDR3 spans 15 residues. Between the trimmed V and J ends, which lost 5 bases and 6 bases, there was a span of 14 bases. The whole variable domain, remainder taken from reference TRBV7-2 and TRBJ1-6, is GAGVSQSPSNKVTEKGKDVELRCDPISGHTALYWYRQSLGQGLEFLIYFQGNSAPDKSGLPSDRFSAERTGGSVSTLTIQRTQQEDSAVYLCASSPFMGANSPLHFGNGTRLTVT.